The next 28 T cell receptor beta chains were all read from a single sample in a study of Graves' ophthalmopathy and Graves' hyperthyroidism. Amplification of the TCR beta CDR3 regions used RNA transcripts (as template). The workflow started with a first-round RT-PCR run with HTBI primers and then moved on to a second-round multiplex PCR. MiXCR, run by TCRdb on the multiplex PCR reads, gives a single entry per CDR3 protein. Among about 740,000 distinct CDR3 sequences listed, 40% were seen once. The sample taken for sequencing was peripheral blood. These receptors were obtained from an adult man with Graves' ophthalmopathy.

This clonotype was picked up many times. The V gene is TRBV9, the J gene TRBJ1-2; D unresolved. The CDR3 covers 10 residues. CDR1 SGDLS and CDR2 YYNGEE come from the germline V gene. Trimming cost V 3 bases and J 7 bases, with 4 bases left between them. The DNA for the CDR3 is TGTGCCAGCAGCGGGTTTGGCTACACCTTC. Its translation: CASSGFGYTF.

This clonotype was recorded a few times. V is TRBV7-2 and J is TRBJ2-7, with 7 bases identical to TRBD1. V dropped 5 bases and J dropped 7; count of bases not matched to a gene: 14. Germline V gene lookup returns CDR1 SGHTA and CDR2 FQGNSA. The CDR3 length is 15 residues. The CDR3 region is CASSQQTGQVREQYF. Written as DNA, the CDR3 is TGTGCCAGCAGCCAACAGACAGGACAGGTCCGGGAGCAGTACTTC.

The V and J genes are TRBV18 and TRBJ2-5; D may be TRBD2 (6 bases). V gave up 5 bases and J gave up 1 base, with 11 bases separating them. Germline CDR1 KGHSH, CDR2 LQKENI. The CDR3 runs 14 residues. The CDR3 here is CASSMRDGQETQYF. The CDR3 nucleotides read TGTGCCAGCTCAATGCGGGACGGCCAAGAGACCCAGTACTTC.

V gene TRBV7-9 combines with J gene TRBJ1-4, with D possibly matching TRBD1 (6 bases). The CDR3 runs to 16 residues. V was pared by 0 bases and J by 4 bases, with 12 bases between. The germline CDR1 and CDR2 sequences are SEHNR and FQNEAQ (reference sequence). Here the CDR3 reads CASSLADRLYNEKLFF. CDR3 sequence (DNA): TGTGCCAGCAGCTTAGCTGACAGGCTGTATAATGAAAAACTGTTTTTT.

This clonotype was seen just once. V and J are TRBV6-5 and TRBJ1-1, with D perhaps TRBD1 (6 bases). Germline assignment: CDR1 MNHEY and CDR2 SVGAGI. V lost 1 base, J lost 1 base, and 10 bases lay in between. This CDR3 comprises 15 residues. This chain's CDR3 is CASSYLGAGNTEAFF. Here the CDR3 DNA reads TGTGCCAGCAGTTACTTGGGGGCTGGGAACACTGAAGCTTTCTTT.

This chain uses TRBV3-1 with TRBJ1-1; D is undetermined. Trimming pared 4 bases from V and 3 bases from J, leaving 9 bases between. The CDR3 runs to 13 residues. From germline, CDR1 is LGHDT and CDR2 YNNKEL (reference sequence). The CDR3 bases are TGTGCCAGCAGCCCGCTCAGATACACTGAAGCTTTCTTT. Amino acids: CASSPLRYTEAFF.

The chain employs TRBV15 and TRBJ1-2; 7 bases map to TRBD1. V gave up 10 bases and J gave up 0 bases; unmatched junction bases: 11. Germline lookup yields CDR1 LNHNV and CDR2 YYDKDF (reference sequence). The CDR3 length is 15 residues. For the CDR3, the DNA is TGTGCCAGCACCAGGGGGGGGCCAGCTAACTATGGCTACACCTTC. Its translation: CASTRGGPANYGYTF.

DNA of the CDR3: TGTGCCAGCAGCTTTGACGGGGTGGAGGAGACCCAGTACTTC. Residues: CASSFDGVEETQYF. The chain combines TRBV11-2 with TRBJ2-5; possible D gene TRBD2, 5 bases. CDR1 and CDR2 (germline): SGHAT, FQNNGV. Trimming stripped 3 bases from V and 5 bases from J, with 13 bases between. The CDR3 extends over 14 amino acids.

The chain is built from TRBV6-4 and TRBJ2-2; weak D call: TRBD1 (6 bases). Per the germline V gene, CDR1 is MRHNA and CDR2 is SNTAGT. The CDR3 totals 17 residues. The germline V and J ends were trimmed by 0 bases and 4 bases, with 15 bases remaining between them. The CDR3 DNA reads as TGTGCCAGCAGTGACTCGTTTAGGGGGTCGAGCACCGGGGAGCTGTTTTTT. Translation gives CASSDSFRGSSTGELFF.

The chain uses TRBV25-1 and TRBJ1-2; D is possibly TRBD1 (5 bases). The V end lost 5 bases, the J end lost 6 bases, and 13 bases lay between the germline ends. From germline, CDR1 is MGHDK and CDR2 SYGVNS. CDR3 length equals 13 residues. The CDR3 is CASSFGGLDGYTF. As DNA, the CDR3 is TGTGCCAGCAGTTTTGGGGGTTTGGATGGCTACACCTTC.

As for this clonotype: Just one base apart from a much larger clone, this may be a read error. The chain combines TRBV29-1 with TRBJ2-6; 7 nucleotides match TRBD1. In germline, CDR1 is SQVTM, CDR2 ANQGSEA. J lost 0 bases, V lost 4 bases, and 12 bases had no gene match. This CDR3 has 18 amino acids. In DNA, the CDR3 is TGCAGCGTTGGAGCGTATGACAGGGTGAGCTCTGGGGCCAACGTCCTGACTTTC. Its translation: CSVGAYDRVSSGANVLTF. The complete variable domain, with remaining parts taken from reference TRBV29-1 and TRBJ2-6, reads SAVISQKPSRDICQRGTSLTIQCQVDSQVTMMFWYRQQPGQSLTLIATANQGSEATYESGFVIDKFPISRPNLTFSTLTVSNMSPEDSSIYLCSVGAYDRVSSGANVLTFGAGSRLTVL.

This clonotype was counted many times. The chain has TRBV7-2 and TRBJ2-7, with unresolved D. This CDR3 has 14 residues. Looked up from germline, CDR1 is SGHTA and CDR2 is FQGNSA. The V and J ends lost 6 bases and 2 bases respectively, with 14 bases between them. This CDR3 is CASRLDRRPYEQYF. DNA for the CDR3: TGTGCCAGCAGACTGGACCGGCGCCCCTACGAGCAGTACTTC.

The chain is built from TRBV12-3 or TRBV12-4 and TRBJ2-7, with D possibly matching TRBD2 (6 bases). CDR3 length equals 15 residues. With 2 bases removed from V and 0 bases from J, the gap between germline ends came to 11 bases. DNA of the CDR3: TGTGCCAGCAGTTTATGTAGCGGAAGCTCCTACGAGCAGTACTTC. Its protein product is CASSLCSGSSYEQYF.

The genes are TRBV24-1 and TRBJ2-3, with D perhaps assigned TRBD1 or TRBD2 (5 bases each). The germline V gene encodes CDR1 KGHDR and CDR2 SFDVKD. The CDR3 is made up of 15 amino acids. V gave up 10 bases and J gave up 0 bases, with 16 bases separating them. CDR3 DNA sequence: TGTGCCACTCGCGGAATCGGGGCTAGCACAGATACGCAGTATTTT. It specifies CATRGIGASTDTQYF.

Of note for this clonotype: A read error is possible here, since a much larger clone lies one base away. This chain links TRBV9 with TRBJ1-1; D gene unclear. The CDR3 is made up of 14 amino acids. The germline V gene encodes CDR1 SGDLS and CDR2 YYNGEE. CDR3 in amino acids: CAGSVGDGNTEAFF. The DNA for the CDR3 is TGTGCCGGCAGCGTGGGAGACGGGAACACTGAAGCTTTCTTT.

About this clonotype itself: A much larger clone lies a single base off, so this may be a read error. This rearrangement joins TRBV11-2 to TRBJ2-5, with D possibly being TRBD2 (6 bases). The germline CDR1 and CDR2 sequences are SGHAT and FQNNGV. The CDR3 sequence is 13 residues long. In nucleotides, the CDR3 is TGTGCCAGCAAGCCGACTAGTCAAGAGAACCAGTACTTC. It encodes CASKPTSQENQYF. Using reference TRBV11-2 and TRBJ2-5 for the parts outside the CDR3, the full variable domain is EAGVAQSPRYKIIEKRQSVAFWCNPISGHATLYWYQQILGQGPKLLIQFQNNGVVDDSQLPKDRFSAERLKGVDSTLKIQPAKLEDSAVYLCASKPTSQENQYFGPGTRLLVL.

Many counts were recorded for this clonotype. This CDR3 is CAISDLDRNYGYTF. CDR3 nucleotides: TGTGCCATCAGTGACCTTGACCGAAACTATGGCTACACCTTC. The rearrangement uses TRBV10-3 and TRBJ1-2; unclear D gene. The V gene lost 3 bases and the J gene lost 2 bases, with 10 bases spanning the gap. Germline V lookup: CDR1 ENHRY, CDR2 SYGVKD. This CDR3 is built from 14 residues.

This clonotype appeared many times. This sequence joins TRBV2 and TRBJ2-7; a weak D match, TRBD2 (5 bases). The CDR3 has 14 amino acids. Per the germline V gene, CDR1 is SNHLY and CDR2 is FYNNEI. Trimming left V 8 bases short and J 1 base short, with 15 bases between. The CDR3, as DNA: TGTGCCAGCGAGATGCTCAGCGGATCCTACGAGCAGTACTTC. Protein sequence: CASEMLSGSYEQYF.

The CDR3 nucleotides read TGTGCCTGGAGTAGCGGGAATAGCAATCAGCCCCAGCATTTT. Its translation is CAWSSGNSNQPQHF. The rearrangement joins TRBV19 to TRBJ1-5; D gene ambiguous. V lost 11 bases to trimming and J lost 0 bases, with 14 bases between them. Germline values: CDR1 LNHDA, CDR2 SQIVND (reference sequence). The CDR3 extends over 14 amino acids. Full variable domain (outside the CDR3, taken from reference TRBV19 and TRBJ1-5): DGGITQSPKYLFRKEGQNVTLSCEQNLNHDAMYWYRQDPGQGLRLIYYSQIVNDFQKGDIAEGYSVSREKKESFPLTVTSAQKNPTAFYLCAWSSGNSNQPQHFGDGTRLSIL.

The CDR3 sequence: CASSSRRTGDDFGTEAFF. CDR3 nucleotides: TGTGCCAGCAGCTCACGACGGACAGGGGACGACTTCGGCACTGAAGCTTTCTTT. V is TRBV7-1 and J is TRBJ1-1, with 9 bases matching TRBD1. TRBV7-1 is known as an ORF, though its function is uncertain. The CDR3 spans 18 residues. V trimming: 2 bases; J trimming: 4 bases; junction bases outside the gene matches: 14.

This clonotype was seen ten or more times. This rearrangement joins TRBV7-9 to TRBJ2-6; D could derive from TRBD1 or TRBD2 (5 bases each). V lost 4 bases and J 4 bases, leaving 17 bases between the germline ends. CDR1 and CDR2 from the germline V gene are SEHNR and FQNEAQ (reference sequence). This CDR3 contains 17 residues. This CDR3 reads CASSSSGASSGANVLTF. The CDR3 nucleotides read TGTGCCAGCAGCTCGTCCGGGGCGTCCTCCGGGGCCAACGTCCTGACTTTC.

On this clonotype itself: One end of the junction is discordant with germline, which a read error may explain. The chain couples TRBV10-2 to TRBJ2-6; D remains unclear. Per the germline V gene, CDR1 is WSHSY and CDR2 is SAAADI. The CDR3 totals 16 residues. CDR3 in amino acids: CASSLLDTTGANVLTF. The CDR3 bases are TGTGCCAGCAGTTTGCTTGATACGACTGGGGCCAACGTCCTGACTTTC.

In this sample, this clonotype turned up many times. The gene calls are TRBV10-1 and TRBJ1-3; maybe TRBD1 (5 bases). V dropped 10 bases and J dropped 1 base, with 17 bases sitting between them. Germline V gives CDR1 WNHNN, CDR2 SYGVQD (reference sequence). There are 15 residues in the CDR3. For the CDR3, the DNA is TGCGCCACCTCGAAGGGGCTGGAATCTGGAAACACCATATATTTT. This codes for CATSKGLESGNTIYF.

Turning to this clonotype: A read error may be the cause here, since a much bigger clone is one base away. The chain uses TRBV19 and TRBJ1-6; D is perhaps TRBD1 (6 bases). V shed 8 bases and J shed 10 bases, with 15 bases lying between them. The CDR3 is made up of 13 amino acids. CDR1 LNHDA and CDR2 SQIVND come from the germline V gene (reference sequence). The CDR3 region has the DNA TGTGCCAGTGGTAAAGGGGGACTATCACCCCTCCACTTT. Protein sequence: CASGKGGLSPLHF.

J is TRBJ1-4 and V is TRBV9; 9 nucleotides line up with TRBD1. Trimming took 0 bases from V and 7 from J; bases not matched to a gene: 4. Germline CDR1 reads SGDLS; CDR2 reads YYNGEE. CDR3 length: 15 residues. Written as DNA, the CDR3 is TGTGCCAGCAGCGTAGACAGGGGGCTCGGTGAAAAACTGTTTTTT. This translates into CASSVDRGLGEKLFF.

Only a few counts were recorded for this clonotype. The rearrangement joins TRBV6-1 to TRBJ2-5; D is tentatively TRBD1 or TRBD2 (5 bases each). V lost 6 bases and J 3 bases, leaving 17 bases between the germline ends. Germline V gene sequence: CDR1 MNHNS, CDR2 SASEGT. The CDR3 length is 15 residues. In nucleotides, the CDR3 is TGTGCCAGCAGGAGGAGGCTGGGGGAAAAAGAGACCCAGTACTTC. It yields the protein CASRRRLGEKETQYF.

In DNA, the CDR3 is TGCAGTGCTAGAGACTCGGTTGGTTCTAGCGGGAGACCGTACGAGCAGTACTTC. Protein product: CSARDSVGSSGRPYEQYF. The V gene is TRBV20-1, the J gene TRBJ2-7; 10 bases are shared with TRBD2. The CDR3 runs to 18 residues. Germline loops: CDR1 DFQATT, CDR2 SNEGSKA (reference sequence). Unmatched junction bases numbered 15, after V lost 0 bases and J lost 4 bases.

This clonotype was observed a few times. The gene calls are TRBV19 and TRBJ1-5; 7 positions match TRBD1. The trim removed 6 bases at V and 1 base at J, leaving 6 bases unmatched. The CDR3 runs to 15 residues. From germline, CDR1 is LNHDA and CDR2 SQIVND (reference sequence). The CDR3 nucleotides are TGTGCCAGTAGCGCAGGGGGAGGAAGCAATCAGCCCCAGCATTTT. This encodes CASSAGGGSNQPQHF.